The TCR beta chain described here comes from a study of CXCR3-negative and CXCR3-positive naive CD8 T cells. Study at large: The TRB read total, some 140 million, broke down to about 1.5 +/- 0.3 million reads per library. Study findings and constraints: TRB CDR3 hydrophobicity was greater in CXCR3-positive naive cells than in CXCR3-negative naive cells. Both naive subsets had comparably high diversity; memory CD8+ cells much lower.

Using triplicate sorts, roughly 300,000 cells were collected each time from every CD8+ T cell subset. In regard to this clonotype: The target antigen is unknown.

Germline CDR1 reads MDHEN; CDR2 reads SYDVKM. The CDR3 spans 14 residues. The TRB libraries of cDNA were built by UMI-labeled 5' RACE. Each CDR3 protein gets one entry in TCRdb, which reprocessed the 5' RACE reads and gives no DNA. This sample's clone table lists some 100,000 distinct CDR3 sequences. This TCR came from a human donor in good health. Some clones in this sample may be carry-over from other donors' samples. Sequenced sample: naive CXCR3+ CD8+ T cells from blood. Described subset: CD45RO-CCR7+CD27+CD95- naive CD8+ T cells expressing CXCR3 (TNR3+). The chain joins TRBV28 to TRBJ2-7; TCRdb picks TRBD2, but there is no DNA to check that call. CDR3 sequence reads: CASSSGGAGYEQYF.